These T cell receptor beta chains were read from a single sample in a study of blood T cell repertoires in COVID-19. TCRdb's table, derived via immunoSEQ multiplex PCR, lists solely in-frame clones and lacks some. The table lists around 250,000 clones, roughly nine tenths of them singletons. The specimen was peripheral blood. These receptors all come from a man between 60 and 75 years old with acute or convalescent COVID-19. The CDR3 runs from the conserved cysteine through the conserved F or W. A D gene is named only where the DNA matches it firmly. Size is stated for part of the rows, as once, few or many counts, or as a class when the clone is expanded.

d_gene,abundance,j_gene,v_gene,CDR3aa,CDR3nt
TRBD2,few,TRBJ2-2,TRBV3-1/TRBV3-2,CASSRTSGPNTGELFF,TGTGCCAGCAGCCGGACTAGCGGACCGAACACCGGGGAGCTGTTTTTT
TRBD2,NA,TRBJ2-7,TRBV7-2,CASSPEGGMKNEQYF,TGTGCCAGCAGCCCAGAGGGAGGGATGAAGAACGAGCAGTACTTC
TRBD1,NA,TRBJ2-3,TRBV19,CASSIGGQGVYTDTQYF,TGTGCCAGTAGTATAGGCGGACAGGGCGTTTACACAGATACGCAGTATTTT
NA,NA,TRBJ1-3,TRBV18,CASSPPTDSGNTIYF,TGTGCCAGCTCACCACCGACAGACTCTGGAAACACCATATATTTT
TRBD1,NA,TRBJ1-1,TRBV19,CASRGTGLMTEAFF,TGTGCCAGTAGGGGGACAGGGCTTATGACTGAAGCTTTCTTT
NA,NA,TRBJ2-7,TRBV29-1,CSVDGLADEQYF,TGCAGCGTTGATGGGCTAGCCGACGAGCAGTACTTC
NA,NA,TRBJ2-1,TRBV29-1,CSVVETGDEQFF,TGCAGCGTGGTGGAGACGGGGGATGAGCAGTTCTTC
NA,NA,TRBJ2-3,TRBV7-3,CASSLIGATDTQYF,TGTGCCAGCAGCTTAATCGGTGCAACAGATACGCAGTATTTT
TRBD2,NA,TRBJ2-2,TRBV7-3,CASSLTSGGRNTGELFF,TGTGCCAGCAGCTTAACTTCTGGCGGGAGGAACACCGGGGAGCTGTTTTTT
TRBD2,NA,TRBJ2-1,TRBV28,CASSLWTSGIHEQFF,TGTGCCAGCAGTTTATGGACTAGCGGGATCCATGAGCAGTTCTTC
NA,NA,TRBJ1-4,TRBV28,CASSSVDSYNEKLFF,TGTGCCAGCAGTTCAGTAGACAGTTACAATGAAAAACTGTTTTTT
NA,NA,TRBJ2-3,TRBV13,CASSLRGRGVGTDTQYF,TGTGCCAGCAGCTTAAGGGGCAGGGGTGTGGGCACAGATACGCAGTATTTT
NA,many,TRBJ2-2,TRBV5-1,CASSTGEDNGELFF,TGCGCCAGCAGCACGGGAGAGGATAACGGGGAGCTGTTTTTT
NA,NA,TRBJ1-1,TRBV5-1,CASSLRAGMNTEAFF,TGCGCCAGCAGCTTGAGAGCAGGAATGAACACTGAAGCTTTCTTT
NA,NA,TRBJ2-1,TRBV6-5,CASQRTSGEQFF,TGTGCCAGCCAGCGGACTTCTGGTGAGCAGTTCTTC
NA,NA,TRBJ1-5,TRBV11-2,CASSLVGGGFNQPQHF,TGTGCCAGCAGCTTAGTCGGCGGGGGATTCAATCAGCCCCAGCATTTT
TRBD1,NA,TRBJ2-1,TRBV3-1/TRBV3-2,CASSQGFRGSNNEQFF,TGTGCCAGCAGCCAAGGTTTCAGGGGGTCGAACAATGAGCAGTTCTTC
TRBD1,medium-sized,TRBJ2-7,TRBV6-5,CASSFPGQGYEQYF,TGTGCCAGCAGCTTTCCGGGACAGGGCTACGAGCAGTACTTC
TRBD1,NA,TRBJ1-2,TRBV6-2/TRBV6-3,CASSYDRAYGYTF,TGTGCCAGCAGTTACGACAGGGCCTATGGCTACACCTTC
TRBD2,NA,TRBJ2-1,TRBV7-9,CASSLALGRSGGYNEQFF,TGTGCCAGCAGCTTAGCCCTCGGAAGGAGCGGGGGTTACAATGAGCAGTTCTTC
TRBD1,NA,TRBJ2-7,TRBV28,CASSPSGGGYEQYF,TGTGCCAGCAGCCCGTCAGGGGGTGGGTACGAGCAGTACTTC
NA,once,TRBJ1-1,TRBV20-1,CSARSRMQAFF,TGCAGTGCTAGATCACGCATGCAGGCTTTCTTT
NA,NA,TRBJ2-1,TRBV6-2/TRBV6-3,CASSYSRRRNEQFF,TGTGCCAGCAGTTACTCGAGGAGGCGGAATGAGCAGTTCTTC
NA,NA,TRBJ2-7,TRBV6-5,CASSYTPFYEQYF,TGTGCCAGCAGTTACACTCCCTTCTACGAGCAGTACTTC
TRBD2,NA,TRBJ2-1,TRBV27,CASRPSGYNEQFF,TGTGCCAGCAGGCCTAGCGGATACAATGAGCAGTTCTTC
NA,NA,TRBJ2-7,TRBV7-9,CASSLAGGYEQYF,TGTGCCAGCAGCTTAGCAGGAGGCTACGAGCAGTACTTC
NA,NA,TRBJ2-6,TRBV19,CASLQGSGANVLTF,TGTGCCAGTCTCCAGGGCTCTGGGGCCAACGTCCTGACTTTC
NA,NA,TRBJ1-1,TRBV3-1/TRBV3-2,CASSLRVNTEAFF,TGTGCCAGCAGCCTCAGGGTGAACACTGAAGCTTTCTTT
NA,NA,TRBJ2-5,TRBV6-5,CASSYRSRERETQYF,TGTGCCAGCAGTTACCGGAGCAGGGAAAGGGAGACCCAGTACTTC
NA,NA,TRBJ1-3,TRBV30,CAWRNKRGSRNTIYF,TGTGCCTGGAGGAACAAGCGGGGGAGTAGAAACACCATATATTTT
TRBD1,NA,TRBJ2-2,TRBV28,CASTAPGQGITGELFF,TGTGCCAGCACCGCTCCGGGACAGGGGATCACCGGGGAGCTGTTTTTT
NA,NA,TRBJ1-1,TRBV27,CASSLFSRGPEAFF,TGTGCCAGCAGTTTATTTAGCAGGGGCCCTGAAGCTTTCTTT
NA,NA,TRBJ2-7,TRBV16,CASSGSGYEQYF,TGTGCCAGCAGTGGTAGCGGTTACGAGCAGTACTTC
TRBD2,once,TRBJ2-2,TRBV4-3,CASSQFVAGGSTGELFF,TGCGCCAGCAGCCAATTTGTGGCGGGAGGGAGCACCGGGGAGCTGTTTTTT
NA,NA,TRBJ2-1,TRBV20-1,CSASEREYEQFF,TGCAGTGCTAGTGAACGGGAGTATGAGCAGTTCTTC
TRBD2,NA,TRBJ2-3,TRBV4-3,CASSQGLLAGGPGTQYF,TGCGCCAGCAGCCAAGGACTGCTAGCGGGAGGGCCTGGTACGCAGTATTTT
NA,NA,TRBJ1-1,TRBV9,CASSPQGGQASTEAFF,TGTGCCAGCAGCCCCCAAGGTGGGCAGGCCTCCACTGAAGCTTTCTTT
TRBD1,NA,TRBJ1-5,TRBV29-1,CSVVDRVNQPQHF,TGCAGCGTTGTCGACAGGGTCAATCAGCCCCAGCATTTT
NA,few,TRBJ2-2,TRBV2,CASSELQQNTGELFF,TGTGCCAGCAGTGAATTACAGCAGAACACCGGGGAGCTGTTTTTT
TRBD1,NA,TRBJ1-1,TRBV18,CASSPPGQEAFF,TGTGCCAGCTCTCCTCCGGGACAGGAAGCTTTCTTT
NA,NA,TRBJ1-1,TRBV28,CASSLTYSSNTEAFF,TGTGCCAGCAGTTTAACATACAGCTCGAACACTGAAGCTTTCTTT
TRBD2,NA,TRBJ2-1,TRBV6-1,CASSEATASGSNEQFF,TGTGCCAGCAGTGAAGCAACGGCTAGCGGTTCCAATGAGCAGTTCTTC
TRBD2,NA,TRBJ2-3,TRBV4-2,CASTSSGRTDTQYF,TGTGCCAGCACTAGTAGCGGGAGAACAGATACGCAGTATTTT
TRBD1,once,TRBJ2-7,TRBV10-3,CAISTSGTDYEQYF,TGTGCCATCAGTACCTCAGGGACAGATTACGAGCAGTACTTC
TRBD1,NA,TRBJ2-7,TRBV27,CARLDRGSEQYF,TGTGCCAGACTTGACAGGGGTAGTGAGCAGTACTTC
TRBD1,NA,TRBJ2-2,TRBV7-6,CASSPRTGALTGELFF,TGTGCCAGCAGCCCCCGGACAGGGGCGCTCACCGGGGAGCTGTTTTTT